These 5 T cell receptor beta chains share one sample of origin, sequenced in a study of control samples from healthy donors and cancer patients. Sequencing was performed with immunoSEQ multiplex PCR; in TCRdb, only in-frame clones are kept and a portion is missing. The sample lists under 20,000 clones, just over 85% occurring once. Sequencing was done on a sample of PBMCs. Source of these receptors: a woman in her 70s with colorectal cancer.

The chain has TRBV9 and TRBJ2-7; D assignment may be TRBD1 or TRBD2 (6 bases each). Germline V gene lookup returns CDR1 SGDLS and CDR2 YYNGEE. This CDR3 spans 14 amino acids. The germline V and J ends were trimmed by 3 bases and 0 bases, with 10 bases remaining between them. DNA for the CDR3: TGTGCCAGCAGCGGGCGGGACAACTCCTACGAGCAGTACTTC. It codes for CASSGRDNSYEQYF.

The chain links TRBV7-9 to TRBJ2-1, with 14 bases matching TRBD2. Per germline, CDR1 SEHNR and CDR2 FQNEAQ (reference sequence). The length of the CDR3 is 16 residues. The J segment lost 5 bases and the V segment lost 5 bases, leaving 5 bases of the junction unmatched. The CDR3 DNA reads as TGTGCCAGCAGCGCGACTAGCGGGAGGGCCCACAATGAGCAGTTCTTC. Translating gives CASSATSGRAHNEQFF.

The chain combines TRBV19 with TRBJ1-5, with D perhaps matching TRBD1 (6 bases). The CDR3 is made up of 15 amino acids. Per the germline V gene, CDR1 is LNHDA and CDR2 is SQIVND (reference sequence). V lost 4 bases, J lost 2 bases, and 12 bases lay in between. CDR3 protein: CASSTHGGRNQPQHF. The DNA for the CDR3 is TGTGCCAGTAGTACCCACGGGGGGCGCAATCAGCCCCAGCATTTT.

The chain employs TRBV30 and TRBJ1-5; TRBD1 might be the D (6 bases). Germline CDR1 reads GTSNPN; CDR2 reads SVGIG (reference sequence). CDR3 length: 15 residues. V lost 3 bases and J 4 bases, leaving 16 bases between the germline ends. The DNA for the CDR3 is TGTGCCTGGAGAGATCCGGGGGGGGCGAATCAGCCCCAGCATTTT. Translation: CAWRDPGGANQPQHF. Full variable domain (outside the CDR3, taken from reference TRBV30 and TRBJ1-5): SQTIHQWPATLVQPVGSPLSLECTVEGTSNPNLYWYRQAAGRGLQLLFYSVGIGQISSEVPQNLSASRPQDRQFILSSKKLLLSDSGFYLCAWRDPGGANQPQHFGDGTRLSIL.

This chain links TRBV6-5 with TRBJ2-7; 7 bases agree with TRBD1. Trimming cost V 5 bases and J 2 bases; bases outside gene matches: 6. The germline CDR1 and CDR2 sequences are MNHEY and SVGAGI. The CDR3 covers 14 residues. The CDR3 nucleotides are TGTGCCAGCAGTACAAGACAGGGAACCTACGAGCAGTACTTC. Protein product: CASSTRQGTYEQYF.